This T cell receptor (beta chain) was sequenced during a study of blood T cell repertoires in COVID-19. Measured with immunoSEQ multiplex PCR; TCRdb has only the in-frame clones, and not every one. Counted here are 310,000 or so clones, roughly 90% occurring once; the ten biggest clones make up under 4.5%. The V segment lost 5 bases and the J segment 4 bases; nucleotides outside the gene matches: 10. This CDR3 contains 15 residues. The germline CDR1 and CDR2 sequences are MNHEY and SMNVEV (reference sequence). This clonotype was sampled from a woman aged 50 to 60 with active or convalescent COVID-19. The chain recombines TRBV27 with TRBJ1-2, with 7 positions matching TRBD1. The sequencing sample was made of peripheral blood. Here the CDR3 DNA reads TGTGCCAGCAGTCCGGGGGACAGCCTGATCTATGGCTACACCTTC. It is translated as CASSPGDSLIYGYTF.